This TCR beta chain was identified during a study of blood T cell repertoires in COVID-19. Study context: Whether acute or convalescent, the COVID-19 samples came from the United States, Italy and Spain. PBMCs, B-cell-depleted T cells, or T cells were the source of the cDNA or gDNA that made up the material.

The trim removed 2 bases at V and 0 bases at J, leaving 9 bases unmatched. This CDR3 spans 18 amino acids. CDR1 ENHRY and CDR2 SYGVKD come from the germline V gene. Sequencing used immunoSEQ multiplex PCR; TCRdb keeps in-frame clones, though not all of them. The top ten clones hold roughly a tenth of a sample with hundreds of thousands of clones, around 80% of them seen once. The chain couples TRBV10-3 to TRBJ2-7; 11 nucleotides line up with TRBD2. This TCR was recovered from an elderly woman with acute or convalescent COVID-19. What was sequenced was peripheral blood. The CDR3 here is CAISELRLAGRSSYEQYF. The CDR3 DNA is TGTGCCATCAGTGAGCTCCGACTAGCGGGAAGATCCTCCTACGAGCAGTACTTC.